Below, 20 T cell receptor beta chains from the same sample are listed, as sequenced in a study of OX40 agonist ivuxolimab in advanced cancers. Some clones are missing from TCRdb's copy, which holds only in-frame ones; the method was immunoSEQ multiplex PCR. The sample lists 65,000 to 95,000 clones, roughly nine tenths occurring once. This material consisted of CD4+ or CD8+ T cells sorted from blood, taken in a trial of the OX40 agonist ivuxolimab. Receptor source: an adult with an advanced solid tumor such as melanoma, head and neck, liver or kidney cancer.

J is TRBJ2-1 and V is TRBV5-1, with TRBD1 identical over 8 bases. This CDR3 is built from 14 residues. With V trimmed by 4 bases and J by 4 bases, 4 bases remained unmatched. The germline V gene encodes CDR1 SGHRS and CDR2 YFSETQ. The CDR3 DNA is TGCGCCAGCAGCCCCGGGACAGGATACAATGAGCAGTTCTTC. Translating it yields CASSPGTGYNEQFF. The complete variable domain, with remaining parts taken from reference TRBV5-1 and TRBJ2-1, reads KAGVTQTPRYLIKTRGQQVTLSCSPISGHRSVSWYQQTPGQGLQFLFEYFSETQRNKGNFPGRFSGRQFSNSRSEMNVSTLELGDSALYLCASSPGTGYNEQFFGPGTRLTVL.

The chain employs TRBV6-1 and TRBJ2-1; D gene unclear. The CDR3 has 13 amino acids. The ends were cut back, 6 bases at V and 4 bases at J, with 10 bases in the middle. Germline V gives CDR1 MNHNS, CDR2 SASEGT. The CDR3 here is CASRGRLYNEQFF. The CDR3 DNA reads as TGTGCCAGCAGGGGTCGCTTATACAATGAGCAGTTCTTC.

The rearrangement links TRBV5-1 to TRBJ1-1; D unresolved. The CDR3 totals 16 residues. Trimming took 2 bases from V and 0 from J, leaving 14 bases between them. The germline V gene has CDR1 SGHRS and CDR2 YFSETQ. CDR3 in amino acids: CASSFMDGRMNTEAFF. In DNA, the CDR3 is TGCGCCAGCAGCTTTATGGATGGACGGATGAACACTGAAGCTTTCTTT.

The CDR3 reads CASRDKIGNTEAFF. In nucleotides, the CDR3 is TGTGCCAGCAGAGATAAAATAGGGAACACTGAAGCTTTCTTT. The chain links TRBV25-1 to TRBJ1-1; D gene uncertain. There are 14 residues in the CDR3. Looked up from germline, CDR1 is MGHDK and CDR2 is SYGVNS. The V end lost 6 bases, the J end lost 1 base, and 12 bases lay between the germline ends.

This chain connects TRBV5-1 to TRBJ2-3; D is undetermined. The CDR3 covers 14 residues. With 4 bases removed from V and 8 bases from J, the gap between germline ends came to 17 bases. Germline CDR1 and CDR2: SGHRS and YFSETQ. The DNA for the CDR3 is TGCGCCAGCAGCCGGCCTGATGCCACGGGTACGCAGTATTTT. Its translation is CASSRPDATGTQYF. Complete variable domain (other parts from reference TRBV5-1 and TRBJ2-3): KAGVTQTPRYLIKTRGQQVTLSCSPISGHRSVSWYQQTPGQGLQFLFEYFSETQRNKGNFPGRFSGRQFSNSRSEMNVSTLELGDSALYLCASSRPDATGTQYFGPGTRLTVL.

The V gene is TRBV6-1, the J gene TRBJ2-7; D not certain. Germline loops: CDR1 MNHNS, CDR2 SASEGT. The length of the CDR3 is 14 residues. Trimming removed 6 bases at V and 2 bases at J, with 14 bases between. The CDR3 DNA follows: TGTGCCAGCAGCACAGCACCTCAAACCTACGAGCAGTACTTC. It encodes CASSTAPQTYEQYF.

This clone was observed once. This chain uses TRBV11-2 with TRBJ2-1; no clear D gene. The CDR3 length is 13 residues. V lost 5 bases to trimming and J lost 5 bases, with 10 bases between them. Germline assignment: CDR1 SGHAT and CDR2 FQNNGV. The CDR3 loop is CASSLSRNNEQFF. Written as DNA, the CDR3 is TGTGCCAGCAGCCTTTCGCGGAACAATGAGCAGTTCTTC. Looking up the rest from reference TRBV11-2 and TRBJ2-1 gives the full variable domain: EAGVAQSPRYKIIEKRQSVAFWCNPISGHATLYWYQQILGQGPKLLIQFQNNGVVDDSQLPKDRFSAERLKGVDSTLKIQPAKLEDSAVYLCASSLSRNNEQFFGPGTRLTVL.

The count of this clone is one. The CDR3 DNA reads TGTGCCAGTAGTACATACGGACAGGCGAATAACTATGGCTACACCTTC. It is translated as CASSTYGQANNYGYTF. V usage is TRBV19 and J usage is TRBJ1-2, with 7 bases fitting TRBD1. Losses at the gene ends were 4 bases for V and 1 base for J; bases not matched to a gene: 9. The CDR3 runs 16 residues. The germline CDR1 and CDR2 sequences are LNHDA and SQIVND (reference sequence). Based on the CDR3 plus reference TRBV19 and TRBJ1-2, the full variable domain is DGGITQSPKYLFRKEGQNVTLSCEQNLNHDAMYWYRQDPGQGLRLIYYSQIVNDFQKGDIAEGYSVSREKKESFPLTVTSAQKNPTAFYLCASSTYGQANNYGYTFGSGTRLTVV.

This chain links TRBV2 with TRBJ2-3; possibly TRBD2 for D (5 bases). Per germline, CDR1 SNHLY and CDR2 FYNNEI. V was shortened by 2 bases and J by 4 bases, with 13 bases between the two germline ends. The CDR3 is 15 amino acids. CDR3 sequence (DNA): TGTGCCAGCAGTGAATGGGAAGAGCGGTCAGATACGCAGTATTTT. Protein product: CASSEWEERSDTQYF.

For the CDR3, the DNA is TGTGCCAGCAGCAGGGACGAAGGATCCACGACAGATACGCAGTATTTT. Translation gives CASSRDEGSTTDTQYF. The J gene is TRBJ2-3, the V gene TRBV9; tentatively, D is TRBD1 or TRBD2 (5 bases each). V gave up 4 bases and J gave up 3 bases, with 18 bases separating them. The CDR3 is 16 amino acids. CDR1 SGDLS and CDR2 YYNGEE come from the germline V gene.

The count of this clone is one. The V gene is TRBV7-2, the J gene TRBJ2-1; tentatively, D is TRBD1 or TRBD2 (5 bases each). Germline CDR1 and CDR2: SGHTA and FQGNSA. The length of the CDR3 is 16 residues. The V end lost 1 base, the J end lost 6 bases, and 16 bases lay between the germline ends. The CDR3 DNA follows: TGTGCCAGCAGCTTAGATGGGGGTATAAAACGCAATGAGCAGTTCTTC. Its translation: CASSLDGGIKRNEQFF.

The chain has TRBV29-1 and TRBJ1-2, with 12 bases aligning to TRBD1. CDR3 length: 15 residues. J lost 6 bases, V lost 2 bases, and 7 bases had no gene match. Germline V gene lookup returns CDR1 SQVTM and CDR2 ANQGSEA. The CDR3 coding sequence is TGCAGCGTTGAAAGGGGGACAGGGGGCGTCAATGGCTACACCTTC. Its protein product is CSVERGTGGVNGYTF.

This clone was detected only once. The gene calls are TRBV18 and TRBJ2-7; no clear D gene. Germline V gene lookup returns CDR1 KGHSH and CDR2 LQKENI. The V end was cut by 3 bases, the J end by 3 bases, with 9 bases between. CDR3 length equals 13 residues. The CDR3 here is CASSPSRYYEQYV. CDR3 DNA: TGTGCCAGCTCACCGTCTAGATACTACGAGCAGTACGTC.

The chain uses TRBV6-5 and TRBJ2-3; D could derive from TRBD1 or TRBD2 (5 bases each). With 2 bases removed from V and 4 bases from J, the gap between germline ends came to 10 bases. The germline V gene encodes CDR1 MNHEY and CDR2 SVGAGI. The CDR3 is 14 amino acids. The CDR3 coding sequence is TGTGCCAGCAGTTACCGGGACCGCTCAGATACGCAGTATTTT. Protein sequence: CASSYRDRSDTQYF.

CDR3 nucleotide sequence: TGTGCCAGCAGCTTAAACGTTATCACTGAAGCTTTCTTT. Its translation is CASSLNVITEAFF. This rearrangement joins TRBV11-2 to TRBJ1-1; D not resolved. This CDR3 is 13 amino acids long. Germline-derived CDR1 and CDR2 are SGHAT and FQNNGV. Trimming took off 2 bases at V and 4 bases at J, with 8 bases between the two ends.

This chain links TRBV6-5 with TRBJ2-3, with D unclear. Trimming removed 4 bases from V and 3 bases from J, with 8 bases in between. In germline, CDR1 is MNHEY, CDR2 SVGAGI. This CDR3 has 13 residues. CDR3 loop: CASSFTPTDTQYF. The CDR3 DNA is TGTGCCAGCAGTTTTACACCAACAGATACGCAGTATTTT.

The chain is built from TRBV28 and TRBJ2-1; 7 bases are shared with TRBD1. The J segment lost 12 bases and the V segment lost 7 bases, leaving 18 bases of the junction unmatched. Germline V lookup: CDR1 MDHEN, CDR2 SYDVKM. The CDR3 extends over 15 amino acids. CDR3: CASTLGQLTLQGQFF. In DNA form, the CDR3 reads TGTGCCAGCACCCTGGGACAGCTAACCCTTCAGGGGCAGTTCTTC.

The genes are TRBV2 and TRBJ2-7; 9 nucleotides line up with TRBD1. The CDR3 totals 13 residues. Germline V gives CDR1 SNHLY, CDR2 FYNNEI. V trimming: 9 bases; J trimming: 3 bases; junction bases outside the gene matches: 6. Here the CDR3 DNA reads TGTGCCAGTAGGGACAGGGCTAACTACGAGCAGTACGTC. It encodes CASRDRANYEQYV.

J is TRBJ1-2 and V is TRBV9, with TRBD1 matching 8 bases. CDR1 SGDLS and CDR2 YYNGEE come from the germline V gene. This CDR3 contains 13 residues. Unmatched junction bases numbered 5, after V lost 6 bases and J lost 4 bases. The CDR3 region has the DNA TGTGCCAGCACCGTCACAGGGGGCTATGGCTACACCTTC. Its translation: CASTVTGGYGYTF. Using reference TRBV9 and TRBJ1-2 for the parts outside the CDR3, the full variable domain is DSGVTQTPKHLITATGQRVTLRCSPRSGDLSVYWYQQSLDQGLQFLIQYYNGEERAKGNILERFSAQQFPDLHSELNLSSLELGDSALYFCASTVTGGYGYTFGSGTRLTVV.

The V call is TRBV28, the J call TRBJ2-2, with 7 bases lining up with TRBD1. The CDR3 consists of 16 residues. Trimming took 2 bases from V and 6 from J; bases not matched to a gene: 9. CDR1 and CDR2 from the germline V gene are MDHEN and SYDVKM. As DNA, the CDR3 is TGTGCCAGCAGTTTAAGGGGACAGACACGTGCCGGGGAGCTGTTTTTT. It encodes CASSLRGQTRAGELFF.